This T cell receptor beta chain originates from a study of blood T cell repertoires in COVID-19. The repertoire was sequenced with immunoSEQ multiplex PCR; TCRdb's copy has only in-frame clones and lacks some. The repertoire has about 69,000 clones, 75% to 90% of them found once; the top ten carry 1.5% to 2%. V lost 2 bases and J 9 bases, leaving 5 bases between the germline ends. The length of the CDR3 is 11 residues. Germline CDR1 LGHDT, CDR2 YNNKEL (reference sequence). The chain carries TRBV3-1 (or the pseudogene TRBV3-2) and TRBJ2-1; D remains ambiguous. Sequencing was carried out using peripheral blood. The TCR originated in a young man with acute or convalescent COVID-19. The chain's CDR3 is CASSQRGEQFF. The CDR3 bases are TGTGCCAGCAGCCAACGCGGTGAGCAGTTCTTC.